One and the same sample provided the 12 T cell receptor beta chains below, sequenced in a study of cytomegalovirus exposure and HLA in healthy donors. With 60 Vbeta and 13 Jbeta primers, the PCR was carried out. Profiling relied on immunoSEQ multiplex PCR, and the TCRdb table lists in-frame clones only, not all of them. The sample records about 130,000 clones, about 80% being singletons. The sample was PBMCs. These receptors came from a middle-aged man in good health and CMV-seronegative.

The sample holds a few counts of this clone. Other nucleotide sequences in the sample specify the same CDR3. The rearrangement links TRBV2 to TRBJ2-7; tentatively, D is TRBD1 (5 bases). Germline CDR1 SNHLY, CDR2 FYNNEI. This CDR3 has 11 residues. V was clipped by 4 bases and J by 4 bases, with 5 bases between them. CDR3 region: CASSAGYEQYF. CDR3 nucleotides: TGTGCCAGCAGTGCAGGGTACGAGCAGTACTTC. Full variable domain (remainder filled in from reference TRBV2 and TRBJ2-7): EPEVTQTPSHQVTQMGQEVILRCVPISNHLYFYWYRQILGQKVEFLVSFYNNEISEKSEIFDDQFSVERPDGSNFTLKIRSTKLEDSAMYFCASSAGYEQYFGPGTRLTVT.

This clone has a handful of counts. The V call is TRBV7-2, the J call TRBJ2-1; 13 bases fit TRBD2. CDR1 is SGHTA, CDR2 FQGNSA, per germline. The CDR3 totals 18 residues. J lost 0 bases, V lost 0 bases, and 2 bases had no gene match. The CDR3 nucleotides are TGTGCCAGCAGCTTAGCGGGACTAGCGGGGCTCTCCTACAATGAGCAGTTCTTC. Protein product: CASSLAGLAGLSYNEQFF.

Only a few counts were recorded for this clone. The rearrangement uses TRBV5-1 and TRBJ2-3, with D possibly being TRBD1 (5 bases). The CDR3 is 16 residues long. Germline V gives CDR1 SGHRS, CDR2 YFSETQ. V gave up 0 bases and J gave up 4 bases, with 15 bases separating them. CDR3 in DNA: TGCGCCAGCAGCTTGGCCTTTGGTGGGGCGGCAGATACGCAGTATTTT. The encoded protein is CASSLAFGGAADTQYF.

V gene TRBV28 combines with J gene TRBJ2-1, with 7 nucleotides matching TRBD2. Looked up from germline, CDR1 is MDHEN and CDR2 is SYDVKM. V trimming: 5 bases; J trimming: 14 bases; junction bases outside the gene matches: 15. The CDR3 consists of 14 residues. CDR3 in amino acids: CASSKSGAKAREFF. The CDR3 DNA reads TGTGCCAGCAGTAAAAGCGGGGCGAAGGCCCGGGAGTTCTTC.

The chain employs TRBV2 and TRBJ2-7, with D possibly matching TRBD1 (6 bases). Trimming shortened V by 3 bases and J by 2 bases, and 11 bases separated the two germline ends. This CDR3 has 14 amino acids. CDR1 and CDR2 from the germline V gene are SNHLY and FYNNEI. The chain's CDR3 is CASSDSQGPYEQYF. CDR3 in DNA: TGTGCCAGCAGTGATTCACAGGGACCCTACGAGCAGTACTTC.

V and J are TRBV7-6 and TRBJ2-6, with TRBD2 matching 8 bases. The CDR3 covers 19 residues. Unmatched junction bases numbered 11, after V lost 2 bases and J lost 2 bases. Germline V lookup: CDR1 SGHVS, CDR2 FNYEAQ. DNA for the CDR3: TGTGCCAGCAGCTTAACTTCCCCCCGGGGGGGAACTGGGGCCAACGTCCTGACTTTC. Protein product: CASSLTSPRGGTGANVLTF.

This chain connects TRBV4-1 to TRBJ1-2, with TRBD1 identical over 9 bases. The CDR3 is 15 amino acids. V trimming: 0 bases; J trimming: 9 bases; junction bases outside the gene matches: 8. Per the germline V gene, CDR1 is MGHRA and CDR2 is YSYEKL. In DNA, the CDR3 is TGCGCCAGCAGCCAAGATGGGGGGACAGGGAGTCGCTACACCTTC. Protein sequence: CASSQDGGTGSRYTF.

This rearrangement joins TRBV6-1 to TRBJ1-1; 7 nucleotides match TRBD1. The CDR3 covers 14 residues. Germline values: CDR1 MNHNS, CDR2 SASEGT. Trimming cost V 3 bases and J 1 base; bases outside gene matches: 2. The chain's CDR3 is CASSDRDRNTEAFF. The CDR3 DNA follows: TGTGCCAGCAGTGACCGGGACAGGAACACTGAAGCTTTCTTT.

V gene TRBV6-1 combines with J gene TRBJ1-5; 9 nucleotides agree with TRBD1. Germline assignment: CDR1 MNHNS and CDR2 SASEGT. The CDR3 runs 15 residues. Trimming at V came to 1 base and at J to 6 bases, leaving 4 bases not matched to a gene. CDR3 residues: CASSEDRGQSQPQHF. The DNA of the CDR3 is TGTGCCAGCAGTGAAGACAGGGGGCAAAGTCAGCCCCAGCATTTT.

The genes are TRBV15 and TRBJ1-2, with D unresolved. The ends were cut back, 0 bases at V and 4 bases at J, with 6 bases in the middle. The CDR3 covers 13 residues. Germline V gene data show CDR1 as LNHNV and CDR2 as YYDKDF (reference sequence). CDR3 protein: CATSRDNVYGYTF. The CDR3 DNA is TGTGCCACCAGCAGAGATAATGTCTATGGCTACACCTTC.

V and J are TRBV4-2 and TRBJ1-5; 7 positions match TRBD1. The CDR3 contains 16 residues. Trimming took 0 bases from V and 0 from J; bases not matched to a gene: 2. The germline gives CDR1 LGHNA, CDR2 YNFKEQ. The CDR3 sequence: CASSQEGTDSNQPQHF. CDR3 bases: TGTGCCAGCAGCCAAGAAGGGACAGATAGCAATCAGCCCCAGCATTTT.

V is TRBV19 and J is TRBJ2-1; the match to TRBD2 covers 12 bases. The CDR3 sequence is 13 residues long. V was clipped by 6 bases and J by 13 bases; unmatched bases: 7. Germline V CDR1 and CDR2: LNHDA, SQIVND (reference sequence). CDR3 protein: CASRRLAGVDQFF. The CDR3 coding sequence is TGTGCCAGTAGGAGACTAGCGGGAGTCGATCAGTTCTTC. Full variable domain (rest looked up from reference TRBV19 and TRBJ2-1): DGGITQSPKYLFRKEGQNVTLSCEQNLNHDAMYWYRQDPGQGLRLIYYSQIVNDFQKGDIAEGYSVSREKKESFPLTVTSAQKNPTAFYLCASRRLAGVDQFFGPGTRLTVL.